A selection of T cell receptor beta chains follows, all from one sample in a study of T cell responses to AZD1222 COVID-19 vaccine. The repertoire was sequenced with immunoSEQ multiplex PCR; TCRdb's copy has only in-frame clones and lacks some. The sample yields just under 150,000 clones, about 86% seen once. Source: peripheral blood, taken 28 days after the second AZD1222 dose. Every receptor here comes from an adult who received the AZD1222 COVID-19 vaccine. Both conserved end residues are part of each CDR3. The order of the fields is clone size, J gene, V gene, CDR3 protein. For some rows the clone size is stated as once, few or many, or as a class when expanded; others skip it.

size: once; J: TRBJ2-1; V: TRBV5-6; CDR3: CASSLSLAGGHNEQFF
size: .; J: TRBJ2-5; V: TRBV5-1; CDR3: CASSFGPSTQETQYF
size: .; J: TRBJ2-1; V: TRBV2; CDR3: CASRDRRDPYNEQFF
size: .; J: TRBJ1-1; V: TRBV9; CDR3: CASSVSARQGNTEAFF
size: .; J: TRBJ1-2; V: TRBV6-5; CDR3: CASSYIAGNYGYTF
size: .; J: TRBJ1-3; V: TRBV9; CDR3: CASSVGDSGNTIYF
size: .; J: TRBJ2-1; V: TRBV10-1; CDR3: CASSEWRNSYNEQFF
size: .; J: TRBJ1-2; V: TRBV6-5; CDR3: CASRTGRGLDGYTF
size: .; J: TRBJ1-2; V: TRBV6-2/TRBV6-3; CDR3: CASSHYVQTTETYGYTF
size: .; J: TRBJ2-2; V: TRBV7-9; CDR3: CASGFEGGANTGELFF
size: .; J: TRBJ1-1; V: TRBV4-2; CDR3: CASSRRDWTFF
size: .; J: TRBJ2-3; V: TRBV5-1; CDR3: CASSPLAGRDTQYF
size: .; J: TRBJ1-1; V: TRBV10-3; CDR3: CAISDWEISAPEAFF
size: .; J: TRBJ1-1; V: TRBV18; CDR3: CASSPRDSGFFTEAFF
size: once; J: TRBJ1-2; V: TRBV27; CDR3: CASHPLGAIGYGYTF
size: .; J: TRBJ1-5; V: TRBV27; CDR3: CASSPGTSLVPQHF
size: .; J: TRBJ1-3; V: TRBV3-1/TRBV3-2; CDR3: CASSPTQAPGNTIYF
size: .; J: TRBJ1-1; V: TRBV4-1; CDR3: CASSQPRSGTEAFF
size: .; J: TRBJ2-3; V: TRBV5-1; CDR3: CASSLGSPGAIGSDTQYF
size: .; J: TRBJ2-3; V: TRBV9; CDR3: CASSTTSGGPPWYF
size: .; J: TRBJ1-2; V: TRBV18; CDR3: CASSPVETQLGGYTF
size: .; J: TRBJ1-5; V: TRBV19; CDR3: CASSILGDQPQHF
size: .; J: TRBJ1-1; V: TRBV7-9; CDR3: CASSPVLGRDTEAFF
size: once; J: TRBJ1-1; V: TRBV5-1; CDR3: CASSLDIWSTEAFF
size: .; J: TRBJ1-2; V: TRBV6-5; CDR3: CASSLDSFYGYTF
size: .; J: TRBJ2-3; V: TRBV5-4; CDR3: CASSSEREAAGTQYF
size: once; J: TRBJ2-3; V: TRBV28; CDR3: CASSPGTSGGNTQYF
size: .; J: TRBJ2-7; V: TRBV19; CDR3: CASSRDSRDEQYF
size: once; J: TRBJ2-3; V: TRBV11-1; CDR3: CASSFERADTQYF